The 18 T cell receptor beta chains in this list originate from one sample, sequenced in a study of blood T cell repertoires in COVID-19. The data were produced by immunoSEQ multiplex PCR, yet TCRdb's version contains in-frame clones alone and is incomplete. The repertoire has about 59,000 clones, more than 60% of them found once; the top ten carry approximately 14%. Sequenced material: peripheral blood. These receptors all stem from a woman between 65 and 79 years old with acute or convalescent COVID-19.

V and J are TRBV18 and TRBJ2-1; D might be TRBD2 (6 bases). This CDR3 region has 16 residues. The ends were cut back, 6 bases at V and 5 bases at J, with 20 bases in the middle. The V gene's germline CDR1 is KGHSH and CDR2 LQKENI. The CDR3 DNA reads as TGTGCCAGCTCCACAGGAGGGGCTAGTCTTAACAATGAGCAGTTCTTC. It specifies CASSTGGASLNNEQFF.

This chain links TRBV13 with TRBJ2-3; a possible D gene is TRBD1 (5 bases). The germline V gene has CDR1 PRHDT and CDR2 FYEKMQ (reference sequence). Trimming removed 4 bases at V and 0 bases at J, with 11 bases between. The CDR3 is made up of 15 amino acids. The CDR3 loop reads CASSSSRDSTDTQYF. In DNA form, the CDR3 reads TGTGCCAGCAGCTCCTCCAGGGATAGCACAGATACGCAGTATTTT.

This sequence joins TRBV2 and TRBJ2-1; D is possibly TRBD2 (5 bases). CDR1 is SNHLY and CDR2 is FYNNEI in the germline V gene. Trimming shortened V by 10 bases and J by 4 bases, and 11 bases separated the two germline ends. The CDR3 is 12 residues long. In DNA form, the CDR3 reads TGTGCCACCGGGCGGGTTTACAATGAGCAGTTCTTC. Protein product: CATGRVYNEQFF. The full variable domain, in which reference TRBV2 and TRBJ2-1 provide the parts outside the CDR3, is EPEVTQTPSHQVTQMGQEVILRCVPISNHLYFYWYRQILGQKVEFLVSFYNNEISEKSEIFDDQFSVERPDGSNFTLKIRSTKLEDSAMYFCATGRVYNEQFFGPGTRLTVL.

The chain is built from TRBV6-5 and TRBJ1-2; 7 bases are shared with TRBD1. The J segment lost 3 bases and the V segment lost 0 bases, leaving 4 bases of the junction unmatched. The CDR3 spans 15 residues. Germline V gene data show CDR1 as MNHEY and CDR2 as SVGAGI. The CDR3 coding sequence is TGTGCCAGCAGTTACTCGACAGGGCTAGACTATGGCTACACCTTC. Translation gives CASSYSTGLDYGYTF.

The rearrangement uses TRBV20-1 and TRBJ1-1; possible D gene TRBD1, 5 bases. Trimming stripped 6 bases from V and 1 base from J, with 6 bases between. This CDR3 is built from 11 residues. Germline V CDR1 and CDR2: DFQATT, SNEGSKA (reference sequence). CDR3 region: CSAGQNTEAFF. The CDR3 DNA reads TGCAGTGCGGGGCAGAACACTGAAGCTTTCTTT.

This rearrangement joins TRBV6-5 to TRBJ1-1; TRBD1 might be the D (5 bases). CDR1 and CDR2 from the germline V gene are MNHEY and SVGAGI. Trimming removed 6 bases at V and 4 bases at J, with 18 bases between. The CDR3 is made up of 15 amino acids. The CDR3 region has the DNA TGTGCCAGCAGAAGGGACTACGGGGTGGGCACTGAAGCTTTCTTT. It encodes CASRRDYGVGTEAFF.

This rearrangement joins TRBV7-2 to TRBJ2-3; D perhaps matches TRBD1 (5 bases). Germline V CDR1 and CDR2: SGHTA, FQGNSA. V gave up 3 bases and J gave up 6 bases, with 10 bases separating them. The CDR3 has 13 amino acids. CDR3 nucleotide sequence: TGTGCCAGCAGCTTGAATCAGGGTGATACGCAGTATTTT. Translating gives CASSLNQGDTQYF.

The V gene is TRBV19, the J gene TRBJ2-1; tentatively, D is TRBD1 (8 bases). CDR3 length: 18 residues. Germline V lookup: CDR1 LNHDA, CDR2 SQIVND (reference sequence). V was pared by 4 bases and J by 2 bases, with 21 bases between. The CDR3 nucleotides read TGTGCCAGTAGTAGCACTCGCTTACAGGGGGGGACCTACAATGAGCAGTTCTTC. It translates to CASSSTRLQGGTYNEQFF.

The CDR3 nucleotides read TGCAGTGCCTCGGAGGGGGCCCTTAACTATGGCTACACCTTC. It codes for CSASEGALNYGYTF. This chain links TRBV29-1 with TRBJ1-2, with 7 bases lining up with TRBD1. This CDR3 region has 14 residues. CDR1 and CDR2 (germline): SQVTM, ANQGSEA.

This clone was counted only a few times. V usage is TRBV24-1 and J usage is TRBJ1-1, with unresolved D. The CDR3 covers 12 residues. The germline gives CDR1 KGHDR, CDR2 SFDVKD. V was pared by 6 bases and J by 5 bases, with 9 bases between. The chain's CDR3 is CATSSTGTEAFF. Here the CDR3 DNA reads TGTGCCACCAGTAGTACGGGGACTGAAGCTTTCTTT.

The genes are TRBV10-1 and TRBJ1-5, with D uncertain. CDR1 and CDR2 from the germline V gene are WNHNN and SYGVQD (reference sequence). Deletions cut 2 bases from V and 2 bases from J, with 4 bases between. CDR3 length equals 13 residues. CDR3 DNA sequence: TGCGCCAGCAGTGAGCGGGGCAATCAGCCCCAGCATTTT. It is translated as CASSERGNQPQHF.

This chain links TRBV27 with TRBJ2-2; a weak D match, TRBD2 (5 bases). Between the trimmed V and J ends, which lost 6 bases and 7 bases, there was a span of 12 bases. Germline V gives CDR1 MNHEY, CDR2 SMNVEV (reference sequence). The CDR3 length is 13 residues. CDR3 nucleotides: TGTGCCAGCAGCCGAGGGTACTTCGGGGAGCTGTTTTTT. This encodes CASSRGYFGELFF.

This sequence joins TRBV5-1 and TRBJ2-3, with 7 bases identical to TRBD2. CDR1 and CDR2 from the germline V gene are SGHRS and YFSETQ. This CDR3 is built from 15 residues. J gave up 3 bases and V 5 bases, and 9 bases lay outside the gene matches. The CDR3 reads CASRAGAVPTDTQYF. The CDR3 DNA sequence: TGCGCCAGCAGGGCGGGAGCGGTCCCAACAGATACGCAGTATTTT.

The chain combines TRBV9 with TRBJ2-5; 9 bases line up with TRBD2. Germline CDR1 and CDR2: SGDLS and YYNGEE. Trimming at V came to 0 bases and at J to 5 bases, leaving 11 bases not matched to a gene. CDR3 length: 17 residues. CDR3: CASSVGSGGPSGETQYF. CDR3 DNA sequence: TGTGCCAGCAGCGTAGGGAGCGGGGGGCCTTCCGGGGAGACCCAGTACTTC. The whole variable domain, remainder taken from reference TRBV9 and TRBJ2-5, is DSGVTQTPKHLITATGQRVTLRCSPRSGDLSVYWYQQSLDQGLQFLIQYYNGEERAKGNILERFSAQQFPDLHSELNLSSLELGDSALYFCASSVGSGGPSGETQYFGPGTRLLVL.

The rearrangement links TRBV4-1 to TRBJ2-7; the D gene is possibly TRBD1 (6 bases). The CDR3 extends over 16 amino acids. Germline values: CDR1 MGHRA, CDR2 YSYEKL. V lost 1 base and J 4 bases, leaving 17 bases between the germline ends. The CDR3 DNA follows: TGCGCCAGCAGCCAAGGCTCAACCAGGGGTGTTTACGAGCAGTACTTC. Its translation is CASSQGSTRGVYEQYF.

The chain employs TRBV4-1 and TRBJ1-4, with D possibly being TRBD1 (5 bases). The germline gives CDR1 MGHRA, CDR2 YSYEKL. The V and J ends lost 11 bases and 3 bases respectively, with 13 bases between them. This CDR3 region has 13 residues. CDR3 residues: CAARGGSNEKLFF. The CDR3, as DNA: TGCGCCGCGCGGGGGGGGTCTAATGAAAAACTGTTTTTT.

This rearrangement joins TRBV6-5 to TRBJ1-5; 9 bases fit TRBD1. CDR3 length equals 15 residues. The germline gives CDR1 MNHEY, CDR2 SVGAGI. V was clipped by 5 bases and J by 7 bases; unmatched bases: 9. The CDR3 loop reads CASSTGGAGSQPQHF. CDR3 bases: TGTGCCAGCAGTACAGGGGGCGCAGGAAGCCAGCCCCAGCATTTT.

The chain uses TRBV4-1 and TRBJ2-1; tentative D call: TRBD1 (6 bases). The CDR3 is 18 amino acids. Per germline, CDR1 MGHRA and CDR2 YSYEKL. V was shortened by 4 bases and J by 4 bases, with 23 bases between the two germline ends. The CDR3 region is CASSPRQVGGTIYNEQFF. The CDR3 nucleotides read TGCGCCAGCAGCCCAAGGCAGGTTGGGGGCACCATTTACAATGAGCAGTTCTTC.